This T cell receptor beta chain is from a study of shared clonotypes between healthy human individuals. Study findings and constraints: Donors were few, which limited the genetic and exposure-history diversity represented.

CD8 cells classed as naive were CD45RO-negative and positively selected for CCR7, excluding terminally differentiated effector memory CD45RA+ cells. All participating donors were Caucasian adults from Nashville, Tennessee. Genomic DNA per cell subset filled all wells of several immunoSEQ plates. Sequencing was performed with immunoSEQ multiplex PCR; in TCRdb, only in-frame clones are kept and a portion is missing. Among some 2.1 million clones listed, 85% to 95% were seen once. This clone has just one count. As yet, its antigen is unknown. The CDR3 consists of 14 residues. The germline gives CDR1 MDHEN, CDR2 SYDVKM. The ends were cut back, 2 bases at V and 6 bases at J, with 8 bases in the middle.

Sequencing used naive CD8+ T cells from PBMCs. V and J are TRBV28 and TRBJ1-6, with D maybe TRBD1 (6 bases). The source is a young man in good health. Some clones in this sample may be carry-over from other donors' samples. Written as DNA, the CDR3 is TGTGCCAGCAGTTTAACAGGGAGTAATTCACCCCTCCACTTT. Encoded protein: CASSLTGSNSPLHF.